This T cell receptor (beta chain) was identified in a study of T cell responses to AZD1222 COVID-19 vaccine. General study findings and limits: Within unmutated variant regions lay the reported targets of nearly half of spike-specific TCRs.

Germline V gives CDR1 MDHEN, CDR2 SYDVKM. The V and J ends lost 2 bases and 2 bases respectively, with 16 bases between them. CDR3 length: 17 residues. Concerning this clone itself: Its antigen is not known.

Using immunoSEQ multiplex PCR, the repertoire was profiled, and TCRdb retains in-frame clones only, with some absent. The table has roughly 130,000 clones, approximately 90% seen once. The receptor's source is an adult who received the AZD1222 COVID-19 vaccine. The genes are TRBV28 and TRBJ1-5, with D tentatively TRBD1 (6 bases). Sequenced here: peripheral blood, sampled 28 days after the second AZD1222 dose. The CDR3 reads CASSLATGGPGNQPQHF. The CDR3, as DNA: TGTGCCAGCAGTTTAGCGACGGGGGGGCCGGGCAATCAGCCCCAGCATTTT. Variable domain in full (rest from reference TRBV28 and TRBJ1-5): DVKVTQSSRYLVKRTGEKVFLECVQDMDHENMFWYRQDPGLGLRLIYFSYDVKMKEKGDIPEGYSVSREKKERFSLILESASTNQTSMYLCASSLATGGPGNQPQHFGDGTRLSIL.